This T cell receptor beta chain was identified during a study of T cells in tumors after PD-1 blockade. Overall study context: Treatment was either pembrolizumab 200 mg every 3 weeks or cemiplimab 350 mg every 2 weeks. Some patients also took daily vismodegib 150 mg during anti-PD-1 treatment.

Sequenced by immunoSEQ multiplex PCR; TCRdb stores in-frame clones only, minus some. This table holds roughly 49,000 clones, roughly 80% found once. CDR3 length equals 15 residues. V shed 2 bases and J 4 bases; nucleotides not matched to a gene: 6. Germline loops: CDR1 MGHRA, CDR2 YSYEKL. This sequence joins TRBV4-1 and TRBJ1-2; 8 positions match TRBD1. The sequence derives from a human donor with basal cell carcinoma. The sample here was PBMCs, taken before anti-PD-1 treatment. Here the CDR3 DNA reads TGCGCCAGCAGCCAAACTACAGGGGGGATCTATGGCTACACCTTC. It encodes CASSQTTGGIYGYTF.